This TCR beta chain derives from a study of technical replicates of blood from several donors. The CDR3 runs 13 residues. In germline, CDR1 is WNHNN, CDR2 SYGVQD (reference sequence). Trimming shortened V by 7 bases and J by 6 bases, and 12 bases separated the two germline ends. Assay used: immunoSEQ multiplex PCR; TCRdb lists only in-frame clones, some missing. Found here are about 75,000 clones, 91% of them singletons; the top ten hold less than 0.4%. This clone was observed once. This chain connects TRBV10-1 to TRBJ2-2; possibly TRBD1 for D (5 bases). Sequences were obtained from T cells isolated from PBMCs. This TCR was recovered from a human donor in good health. Some clones in this sample may be carry-over from other donors' samples. Here the CDR3 DNA reads TGCGCCAGCACTAGGGGATATGCCGGGGAGCTGTTTTTT. Its protein is CASTRGYAGELFF.